These 16 T cell receptor beta chains were all obtained from the same sample, sequenced in a study of beta chain features in type 1 diabetes. Study-level findings and limits: A moderate, significant TCRB CDR3 shortening appeared in type 1 diabetes across four CD4+ subsets.

Sequencing targeted expressed TCRB transcripts, as all isolated RNA had been reverse transcribed. Repertoires were generated with immunoSEQ multiplex PCR, while TCRdb's copy carries only in-frame clones and drops some. The top ten clones hold approximately 0.54% of a sample with 150,000 to 200,000 clones, 6.5% to 10% of them seen once. Their antigen targets remain unknown. Sequencing was carried out using central memory CD4+ T cells from blood. The receptors shown here come from a woman younger than 35 with type 1 diabetes.

The chain is built from TRBV7-2 and TRBJ2-1; TRBD2 matches at 10 bases. The CDR3 is made up of 15 amino acids. Germline V gene sequence: CDR1 SGHTA, CDR2 FQGNSA. V lost 2 bases to trimming and J lost 9 bases; unmatched junction nucleotides: 7. Here the CDR3 reads CASSLSSGRASEQFF. Written as DNA, the CDR3 is TGTGCCAGCAGCTTATCCAGCGGGAGGGCCAGTGAGCAGTTCTTC.

This clone occurred a few times. The chain recombines TRBV6-5 with TRBJ2-7, with D possibly TRBD1 on 6 matching bases. Between the trimmed V and J ends, which lost 4 bases and 2 bases, there was a span of 12 bases. The CDR3 extends over 14 amino acids. Per the germline V gene, CDR1 is MNHEY and CDR2 is SVGAGI. In nucleotides, the CDR3 is TGTGCCAGCAGTTCAGGGGCTTGGGCCTACGAGCAGTACTTC. It encodes CASSSGAWAYEQYF.

This clone turned up a few times. The rearrangement uses TRBV18 and TRBJ1-4; possible D gene TRBD1, 6 bases. The germline CDR1 and CDR2 sequences are KGHSH and LQKENI. CDR3 length: 15 amino acids. V was shortened by 6 bases and J by 0 bases, with 11 bases between the two germline ends. The CDR3 region has the DNA TGTGCCAGCTCGCTACAGGGTGCAACTAATGAAAAACTGTTTTTT. This gives the protein CASSLQGATNEKLFF.

This clone has just a few counts. This chain connects TRBV30 to TRBJ1-2; tentatively, D is TRBD1 (6 bases). Looked up from germline, CDR1 is GTSNPN and CDR2 is SVGIG (reference sequence). The CDR3 is made up of 13 amino acids. Trimming cost V 0 bases and J 8 bases, with 13 bases left between them. Here the CDR3 DNA reads TGTGCCTGGAGTGTACAAAGTGGGGGCGGCTACACCTTC. It codes for CAWSVQSGGGYTF.

This clone was counted a few times. The V call is TRBV5-4, the J call TRBJ2-7, with 7 bases aligning to TRBD1. J was trimmed by 2 bases and V by 4 bases; bases with no gene match: 6. From germline, CDR1 is SGHNT and CDR2 YYREEE (reference sequence). The CDR3 is 14 residues long. CDR3 bases: TGTGCCAGCAGCCCGGGACAGCGAACCTACGAGCAGTACTTC. The encoded protein is CASSPGQRTYEQYF.

The V and J genes are TRBV29-1 and TRBJ2-7; 7 nucleotides agree with TRBD2. V shed 4 bases and J 0 bases; nucleotides not matched to a gene: 0. Per germline, CDR1 SQVTM and CDR2 ANQGSEA. The CDR3 is made up of 12 amino acids. The CDR3 nucleotides read TGCAGCGTTGGGACTAGCTCCTACGAGCAGTACTTC. Protein: CSVGTSSYEQYF.

This clone was found a few times. CDR3 sequence reads: CASRIGRGGYEQYF. The CDR3, as DNA: TGCGCCAGCAGGATCGGTAGGGGCGGATACGAGCAGTACTTC. This chain connects TRBV5-1 to TRBJ2-7, with TRBD1 as a possible D gene (5 bases). This CDR3 has 14 residues. Germline lookup yields CDR1 SGHRS and CDR2 YFSETQ. The germline V and J ends were trimmed by 5 bases and 4 bases, with 16 bases remaining between them.

The chain employs TRBV5-1 and TRBJ2-3; the D gene is possibly TRBD1 (6 bases). The V gene lost 4 bases and the J gene lost 2 bases, with 14 bases spanning the gap. This CDR3 spans 15 amino acids. Germline lookup yields CDR1 SGHRS and CDR2 YFSETQ. The CDR3 spells CASSTRDTFTDTQYF. CDR3 coding DNA: TGCGCCAGCAGCACCCGGGACACCTTCACAGATACGCAGTATTTT.

This clone was detected only a few times. Distinct nucleotide sequences in the sample also encode this CDR3. The V and J genes are TRBV15 and TRBJ2-7; 11 bases line up with TRBD1. Trimming at V came to 3 bases and at J to 6 bases, leaving 7 bases not matched to a gene. Germline-derived CDR1 and CDR2 are LNHNV and YYDKDF (reference sequence). The length of the CDR3 is 15 residues. The CDR3 is CATSRGGTGGREQYF. The DNA of the CDR3 is TGTGCCACCAGCAGGGGAGGGACAGGGGGTCGCGAGCAGTACTTC.

This chain uses TRBV28 with TRBJ1-1; TRBD1 aligns across 8 bases. Germline trimming cut 2 bases from V and 8 bases from J; bases unmatched to any gene: 22. The CDR3 is made up of 19 amino acids. CDR1 is MDHEN and CDR2 is SYDVKM in the germline V gene. CDR3: CASSLAGGTGTSFVREAFF. CDR3 in DNA: TGTGCCAGCAGTTTAGCAGGGGGGACAGGTACGTCGTTCGTCCGGGAAGCTTTCTTT.

This clone was seen more than once but under ten times. The chain has TRBV4-3 and TRBJ2-7, with 10 bases that match TRBD1. Per germline, CDR1 LGHNA and CDR2 YSLEER. V gave up 2 bases and J gave up 6 bases; unmatched junction bases: 16. The CDR3 is 18 residues long. The CDR3 protein is CASSQTGLLGQGSGEQYF. The CDR3 DNA follows: TGCGCCAGCAGCCAAACGGGTCTGTTGGGACAGGGGTCGGGCGAGCAGTACTTC.

The chain carries TRBV30 and TRBJ2-7, with 7 bases lining up with TRBD2. The CDR3 has 15 amino acids. With 4 bases clipped from V and 6 bases from J, the junction kept 15 bases outside the gene matches. Germline V gives CDR1 GTSNPN, CDR2 SVGIG (reference sequence). CDR3: CAWNTAGEGVVEQYF. DNA for the CDR3: TGTGCCTGGAACACGGCGGGAGAGGGAGTAGTCGAGCAGTACTTC.

This clone occurred a few times. Here the CDR3 reads CASSTGEEQYF. Here the CDR3 DNA reads TGTGCCAGCAGTACAGGTGAAGAGCAGTACTTC. V is TRBV2 and J is TRBJ2-7, with D tentatively TRBD1 (5 bases). Trimming pared 5 bases from V and 7 bases from J, leaving 9 bases between. The germline CDR1 and CDR2 sequences are SNHLY and FYNNEI. This CDR3 spans 11 amino acids. Supplemented by reference TRBV2 and TRBJ2-7, the full variable domain reads EPEVTQTPSHQVTQMGQEVILRCVPISNHLYFYWYRQILGQKVEFLVSFYNNEISEKSEIFDDQFSVERPDGSNFTLKIRSTKLEDSAMYFCASSTGEEQYFGPGTRLTVT.

This chain connects TRBV4-2 to TRBJ2-1; D is uncertain. The germline V and J ends were trimmed by 1 base and 0 bases, with 10 bases remaining between them. The CDR3 spans 16 residues. Germline V gene lookup returns CDR1 LGHNA and CDR2 YNFKEQ. The CDR3 here is CASSQAAESSYNEQFF. CDR3 nucleotide sequence: TGTGCCAGCAGCCAAGCTGCGGAAAGCTCCTACAATGAGCAGTTCTTC.

The rearrangement links TRBV6-4 to TRBJ2-1; D not resolved. The V end was cut by 5 bases, the J end by 3 bases, with 8 bases between. Germline V CDR1 and CDR2: MRHNA, SNTAGT. The CDR3 covers 13 residues. CDR3 sequence: CASSSAIYNEQFF. In nucleotides, the CDR3 is TGTGCCAGCAGTAGCGCTATCTACAATGAGCAGTTCTTC.

This clone was observed a handful of times. The rearrangement links TRBV5-4 to TRBJ2-1; D is possibly TRBD2 (7 bases). The germline V and J ends were trimmed by 2 bases and 7 bases, with 10 bases remaining between them. CDR3 length equals 13 residues. Germline V gene lookup returns CDR1 SGHNT and CDR2 YYREEE (reference sequence). Here the CDR3 reads CASSLKGGNEQFF. CDR3 DNA sequence: TGTGCCAGCAGCTTAAAGGGGGGGAATGAGCAGTTCTTC.